This TCR beta chain was captured by sequencing in a study of Tregs in tolerant kidney transplant recipients. Unstimulated regulatory T cells (CD4+CD25+CD127-), CD4+CD25- non-regulatory cells, CD4 and CD8 cells were FACS-sorted from thawed PBMCs. TCRdb's table, derived via immunoSEQ multiplex PCR, lists solely in-frame clones and lacks some. The sample holds 60,000 to 70,000 clones, roughly 90% seen once. V lost 4 bases to trimming and J lost 3 bases, with 7 bases between them. CDR1 and CDR2 (germline): MGHRA, YSYEKL. The CDR3 runs 13 residues. The clonotype originates from a human donor who received a combined kidney and bone marrow transplant. The chain combines TRBV4-1 with TRBJ1-5; TRBD1 is a possible D gene (6 bases). Material: CD8+ T cells from blood, obtained before the transplant. The DNA for the CDR3 is TGCGCCAGCAGCCGGACAGACAATCAGCCCCAGCATTTT. It codes for CASSRTDNQPQHF.